The clone carrying this TCR beta chain has at least ten counts. These data originate in a study of T cells in Graves' hyperthyroidism and ophthalmopathy. Amplification of TCR beta CDR3 regions was performed using RNA transcripts as template. A set of HTBI primers served as the primers for a first-round RT-PCR of the TCR CDR3. TCRdb used MiXCR to reprocess the multiplex PCR reads, holding one entry per CDR3 protein. The sample yields 360,000 or so distinct CDR3 sequences, over 12% seen once. Germline V lookup: CDR1 MGHRA, CDR2 YSYEKL. This CDR3 region has 17 residues. V was pared by 4 bases and J by 1 base, with 16 bases between.

The sequenced material came from blood. The receptor was derived from a woman aged 60-75 years with Graves' ophthalmopathy. The chain employs TRBV4-1 and TRBJ2-2; perhaps TRBD1 as D (6 bases). The CDR3 region has the DNA TGCGCCAGCAGCCGCCCTAACCCGGGACAGAACACCGGGGAGCTGTTTTTT. Residues: CASSRPNPGQNTGELFF.